This T cell receptor (beta chain) was obtained from a study of T cells in Graves' hyperthyroidism and ophthalmopathy. TCR beta CDR3 region amplification was performed from RNA transcripts. HTBI primers were employed in a first-round RT-PCR of the TCR CDR3. One entry per CDR3 protein results from TCRdb running MiXCR on the multiplex PCR reads. Of about 200,000 distinct CDR3 sequences detected, under 20% appear once; the ten largest clones hold roughly 53%. Patients were excluded for uncontrolled infection, other autoimmune disease, pregnancy or lactation. This clonotype was counted many times. Sequencing input: blood. This TCR came from a man in his forties or fifties with Graves' hyperthyroidism.

The CDR3 sequence: CASSLPSREDRGRSETQYF. The CDR3 nucleotides are TGTGCCAGCAGTTTGCCGTCTAGGGAAGACAGGGGGCGTTCAGAGACCCAGTACTTC. J is TRBJ2-5 and V is TRBV28; 10 bases fit TRBD1. With 3 bases clipped from V and 4 bases from J, the junction kept 17 bases outside the gene matches. The CDR3 is 19 residues long. Germline lookup yields CDR1 MDHEN and CDR2 SYDVKM.